This T cell receptor beta chain was profiled in a study of blood T cell repertoires in COVID-19. Study-level information: The samples span acute and convalescent COVID-19 from the United States, Italy and Spain. Sources were T cells, B-cell-depleted T cells, or PBMCs; the material itself was cDNA or gDNA.

The V and J ends lost 2 bases and 5 bases, in that order; junction bases with no gene match: 17. The CDR3 contains 18 residues. Germline CDR1 and CDR2: MRHNA and SNTAGT. While infection was still active, Seattle patients were enrolled and then followed longitudinally. Some clones are missing from TCRdb's copy, which holds only in-frame ones; the method was immunoSEQ multiplex PCR. This table has fewer than 400,000 clones, around 90% appearing once. The sequenced material came from peripheral blood. The V and J genes are TRBV6-4 and TRBJ1-2; 7 nucleotides align to TRBD1. The TCR comes from a woman aged 30 to 39 with COVID-19, enrolled during active disease. CDR3 coding DNA: TGTGCCAGCAGTGACCCCCTCGGGACAGCCGCACGGCTATATGGCTACACCTTC. As protein: CASSDPLGTAARLYGYTF.